A single TCR beta chain is shown here with its context. Antigen specificity is unknown. Sorted populations comprised CD4+ and CD8+ T cells obtained from PBMCs. These data originate in a study of CD8+ T cells in alopecia areata. Findings and limits, study-wide: In scalp samples, resident alphabeta T cells of normal skin are also sequenced.

V trimming: 2 bases; J trimming: 5 bases; junction bases outside the gene matches: 5. The CDR3 has 15 amino acids. CDR1 and CDR2 from the germline V gene are SNHLY and FYNNEI. Reverse transcribed after extraction, RNA yielded cDNA as the sequencing template. Sequencing used immunoSEQ multiplex PCR; TCRdb keeps in-frame clones, though not all of them. The data contain 150,000 or so clones, about 54% of them seen just once; the ten biggest clones take up about 4.9%. The chain carries TRBV2 and TRBJ2-1; 8 bases align to TRBD2. Sequencing was performed on CD4+ T cells sorted from blood. This TCR was sampled from a human donor in good health. CDR3 sequence (DNA): TGTGCCAGCAGTGAAAGGAGACTAGCGAACAATGAGCAGTTCTTC. Its translation is CASSERRLANNEQFF. Using reference TRBV2 and TRBJ2-1 for the parts outside the CDR3, the full variable domain is EPEVTQTPSHQVTQMGQEVILRCVPISNHLYFYWYRQILGQKVEFLVSFYNNEISEKSEIFDDQFSVERPDGSNFTLKIRSTKLEDSAMYFCASSERRLANNEQFFGPGTRLTVL.